This T cell receptor (beta chain) is drawn from a study of beta chain features in type 1 diabetes. All of the isolated RNA was reverse transcribed, so expressed TCRB transcripts were sequenced. The method was immunoSEQ multiplex PCR; TCRdb's version includes in-frame clones alone and lacks a portion of them. The sample contains 300,000 to 400,000 clones, around an eighth of which appear only once. This clone has just a few counts. Its target is unknown. This CDR3 is 17 amino acids long. CDR1 SGHAT and CDR2 FQNNGV come from the germline V gene. V dropped 1 base and J dropped 1; count of bases not matched to a gene: 5. Study outcomes and limitations: Diminished insertions and augmented deletions at VDJ junctions characterized type 1 diabetes patients. Shortening that was moderate but significant affected the TCRB CDR3s of Type 1 diabetes patients in all four CD4+ subsets. A greater similarity of naive, central memory and Treg TCRB repertoires was seen among patients than among healthy donors.

This TCR was sampled from a woman in her late teens or twenties with type 1 diabetes. The sequenced sample was naive CD4+ T cells from blood. The V and J genes are TRBV11-2 and TRBJ2-4; 9 bases align to TRBD1. CDR3: CASSLAGQGWAKNIQYF. The CDR3 bases are TGTGCCAGCAGCTTAGCGGGACAGGGCTGGGCCAAAAACATTCAGTACTTC.